The source of this T cell receptor (beta chain) is a study of shared clonotypes between healthy human individuals. The study, taken as a whole, reports: Sampling involved blood alone; tissue repertoires likely differ. Clonotypes shared by all four sorted-subset donors had higher generation probabilities than non-shared clonotypes. Larger estimated richness was generally recorded for naive subsets relative to memory subsets. Naive CD4 clonotypes were shared across a handful of donors at roughly 4.6%.

V lost 5 bases to trimming and J lost 13 bases, with 20 bases between them. CDR1 is MDHEN and CDR2 is SYDVKM in the germline V gene. This CDR3 spans 13 amino acids. Measured with immunoSEQ multiplex PCR; TCRdb has only the in-frame clones, and not every one. The table shows nearly 600,000 clones, with roughly 95% occurring only once. The naive CD8 subset, CD45RO-negative cells positively selected for CCR7, excluded terminally differentiated effector memory CD45RA+ cells. As to this clone: Its antigen remains unidentified.

The origin of this receptor is a woman in her 30s in good health. Sequences were obtained from naive CD8+ T cells sorted from blood. The chain employs TRBV28 and TRBJ1-1; D is undetermined. This CDR3 is CASSPLTRPANFF. The CDR3, as DNA: TGTGCCAGCAGTCCCCTGACACGGCCGGCGAATTTCTTT.